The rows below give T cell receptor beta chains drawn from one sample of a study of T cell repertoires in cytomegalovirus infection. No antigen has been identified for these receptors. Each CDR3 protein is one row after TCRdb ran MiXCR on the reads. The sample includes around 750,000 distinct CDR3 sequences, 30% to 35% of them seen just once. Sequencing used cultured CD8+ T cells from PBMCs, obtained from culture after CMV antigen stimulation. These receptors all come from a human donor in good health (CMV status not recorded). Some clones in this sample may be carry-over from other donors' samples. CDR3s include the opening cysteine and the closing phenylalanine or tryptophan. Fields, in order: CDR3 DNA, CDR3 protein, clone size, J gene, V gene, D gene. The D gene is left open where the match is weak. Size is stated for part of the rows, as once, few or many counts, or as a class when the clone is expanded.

TGTGCCAGCAGTGGGCAGAATGAAGCTTTCTTT | CASSGQNEAFF | . | TRBJ1-1 | TRBV2 | .
TGTGCCACCAGTGATTTGGCAGGGAATGAGCAGTTCTTC | CATSDLAGNEQFF | few | TRBJ2-1 | TRBV24-1 | .
TGTGCCAGCAGTCTTCTAGCGGGGGGGATTAACTACAATGAGCAGTTCTTC | CASSLLAGGINYNEQFF | . | TRBJ2-1 | TRBV27 | TRBD2
TGTGCCAGCAGACCGCTAGCGGGGGGTTTCACAGATACGCAGTATTTT | CASRPLAGGFTDTQYF | few | TRBJ2-3 | TRBV27 | TRBD2
TGTGCCAGCAGTTACTCCAGGGTAACCGATGAGCAGTTCTTC | CASSYSRVTDEQFF | few | TRBJ2-1 | TRBV6-6 | .
TGTGCCATCAGGGGGGGTGATAATTCACCCCTCCACTTT | CAIRGGDNSPLHF | few | TRBJ1-6 | TRBV10-3 | .
TGTGCCAGCAGTCCCCCAAGCGTGCTAACCGACAATGAGCAGTTCTTC | CASSPPSVLTDNEQFF | few | TRBJ2-1 | TRBV27 | .
TGTGCCAGCAGTTACTTGATGGAGTCTGGGGCCAACGTCCTGACTTTC | CASSYLMESGANVLTF | few | TRBJ2-6 | TRBV6-8 | .
TGTGCCAGCAGTGGACGGGACGGACCCACCGGGGAGCTGTTTTTT | CASSGRDGPTGELFF | . | TRBJ2-2 | TRBV2 | .
TGTGCCAGTAGTATAGGGCTAGCGGGGGGCCTCAATGAGCAGTTCTTC | CASSIGLAGGLNEQFF | few | TRBJ2-1 | TRBV19 | TRBD2
TGTGCCAGCAGCTTTACAGGGGGCGATCTGGAGACCCAGTACTTC | CASSFTGGDLETQYF | many | TRBJ2-5 | TRBV7-8 | TRBD1
TGTGCTAGCAGCTTTCGCATCACAGATACGCAGTATTTT | CASSFRITDTQYF | few | TRBJ2-3 | TRBV7-7 | .
TGTGCCACCAGCGACTCGGGACACCCCTACGAGCAGTACTTC | CATSDSGHPYEQYF | . | TRBJ2-7 | TRBV15 | .